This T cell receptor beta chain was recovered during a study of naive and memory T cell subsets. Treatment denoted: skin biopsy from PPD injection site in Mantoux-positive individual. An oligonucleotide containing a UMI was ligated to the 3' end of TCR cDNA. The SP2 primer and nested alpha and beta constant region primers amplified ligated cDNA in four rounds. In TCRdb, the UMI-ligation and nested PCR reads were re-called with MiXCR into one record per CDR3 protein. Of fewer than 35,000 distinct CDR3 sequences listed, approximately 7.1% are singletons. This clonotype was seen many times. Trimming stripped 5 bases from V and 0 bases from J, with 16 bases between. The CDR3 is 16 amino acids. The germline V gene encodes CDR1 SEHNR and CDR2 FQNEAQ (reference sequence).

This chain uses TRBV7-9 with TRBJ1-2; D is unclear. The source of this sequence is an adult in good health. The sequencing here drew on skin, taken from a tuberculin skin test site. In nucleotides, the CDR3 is TGTGCCAGCAGCGACCGCCTAAACGTTGCTAACTATGGCTACACCTTC. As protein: CASSDRLNVANYGYTF.